This T cell receptor beta chain was recovered during a study of shared clonotypes between healthy human individuals (dated by TCRdb to 2020 to 2022). Study-wide context: Three men and a couple of women, aged 18 to 49 years, made up the cohort. Blood TCR repertoires of about five healthy adults were deeply sequenced to estimate repertoire size and the extent of clonotype sharing between individuals. Leukapheresis yielded between about 0.8 and 8.9 billion PBMCs per donor. Per donor, three plates each were used for CD4 naive and CD4 memory, two for CD8 naive, and one for CD8 memory. To increase sequencing depth and limit assay-specific biases, different laboratories used diverse techniques to prepare libraries and sequence TCR repertoires.

The donors were healthy, HIV-negative adults with no recently reported acute infections or vaccinations. Every donor was a Caucasian adult living in Nashville, Tennessee, USA. CD4+ T cells were enriched by magnetic negative selection, after which naive cells were positively selected on CD45RA and the negative fraction was taken as the memory subset. After blood collection by leukapheresis, PBMCs were isolated using Ficoll-Histopaque density gradient centrifugation and then cryopreserved in the vapor phase of liquid nitrogen. Analytical flow cytometry was used to check the purity and quantity of every magnetically sorted T cell population. Genomic DNA was isolated from every sorted fraction and measured by UV absorbance on a Nanodrop 2000c. Study-wide findings and limitations: Sharing across several donors was observed for 4.5% to 6.5% of naive CD4, less than 4% of naive CD8, about 2.3% of memory CD4, and less than 0.45% of memory CD8 clonotypes. Naive subsets generally had larger estimated clonotype richness than memory subsets. The small number of donors limited the genetic and exposure-history diversity represented. Sampling was limited to blood, and TCR repertoires in tissue likely differ from TCR repertoires in blood. Pairwise subsampling indicated that sequencing depth was expected to affect the degree of clonotype sharing among donors. Clonotypes shared by all four sorted-subset donors showed higher generation probabilities than non-shared clonotypes. Even with the large sequencing depth, rarefaction of the sorted-subset datasets indicated that sequencing was incomplete.

Note on this clone: What this receptor recognizes is not known. The record has no base qualities; no much larger clone is one base away. Other DNA sequences in the sample encode the same CDR3.

CDR1 and CDR2 are read off the germline V gene as SGHTA and FQGNSA. From the cysteine through the phenylalanine, the CDR3 covers 15 amino acids. The CDR3 DNA has 45 bases and is translated from base 1. At the junction V is shortened by 5 bases and J by 0 bases, with 10 bases in between. Using the deep immunoSEQ assay, multiplex PCR amplified TCR CDR3 regions from genomic DNA. Extracted genomic DNA from each cell subset was distributed evenly across all wells of several immunoSEQ 96-well plates, and each plate was treated as a replicate. Each replicate PCR for sorted subsets received about 200 ng genomic DNA, equal to tens of thousands of T cell genomes. Purified libraries were quantified with a Qubit 3.0 fluorometer, sized on a Bioanalyzer 2100, and re-quantified with the KAPA Library Quantification kit. Each immunoSEQ 96-well plate was sequenced on its own single-read 150-cycle Illumina NextSeq 550 flow cell. The paper's data handling went like this. Because the immunoSEQ output held only junctional sequences and lacked quality scores, the filtering could not match the filtering applied to full-length reads. Sequences were annotated with PyIR, a Python wrapper for IgBLAST v1.9, and V/J genes and CDR3 were assigned using IMGT germline references. Reads with weak V/J assignments (E-value above 1e-6), missing CDR3, stop codons, out-of-frame junctions, or ambiguous translated residues were removed. V3J clonotypes were defined by identical inferred V gene, J gene, and CDR3 amino acid sequence. The percentage overlap between two repertoires was calculated by dividing the number of shared unique clonotypes by the size of the smaller repertoire. Repertoire richness was assessed with RTK rarefaction, the Chao1 estimator, and Recon v2.1 estimates of unobserved clonotypes. OLGA was used to compute generation probabilities for all TCRbeta clonotypes that the gDNA method yielded from a handful of donors. TCRdb took over this immuneACCESS table, retaining in-frame rearrangements with V and J assigned. Such tables are incomplete; in checked studies, under half of the missing clones stem from an unresolved V gene, and the remainder is unexplained. For V, J and clone size, that table is used; D and trimming come from the DNA. The sample table lists approximately 2.1 million clones, 80% to 95% of them with a count of one. Under 0.45% of the sample comes from the top ten.

The sequence joins TRBV7-2 to TRBJ1-4, with the D gene too uncertain to name. The receptor's source is a man between 18 and 35 years old in good health. Some clones in this sample may be carry-over from other donors' samples. The sequencing input was naive CD4+ T cells from PBMCs. The meaning of the sample's cell subset or site label: CD45RA+ positively selected. The DNA sequence is given as TGTGCCAGCAGCCCGCGTTCGACAACTAATGAAAAACTGTTTTTT. Its protein product is CASSPRSTTNEKLFF.